This T cell receptor beta chain was obtained from a study of patients and donors after allogeneic stem cell transplantation. The CDR3 has 16 amino acids. V gave up 3 bases and J gave up 3 bases; unmatched junction bases: 9. Germline V lookup: CDR1 LGHDT, CDR2 YNNKEL (reference sequence). MiXCR, applied by TCRdb to the RT-PCR reads, yields one record per CDR3 protein. The data contain 920,000 or so distinct CDR3 sequences, roughly 18% of them singletons. The specimen was blood, either unsorted or a sorted T cell fraction (not recorded which). This chain joins TRBV3-1 and TRBJ2-3, with 7 bases lining up with TRBD1. The TCR comes from a human donor who was either an allogeneic HSCT recipient or a stem cell or donor lymphocyte infusion donor (not recorded which). It is not recorded whose cells these are; they may come from a transplant donor. The CDR3 sequence is CASSHTGRGWTDTQYF. For the CDR3, the DNA is TGTGCCAGCAGCCATACGGGCAGGGGGTGGACAGATACGCAGTATTTT.